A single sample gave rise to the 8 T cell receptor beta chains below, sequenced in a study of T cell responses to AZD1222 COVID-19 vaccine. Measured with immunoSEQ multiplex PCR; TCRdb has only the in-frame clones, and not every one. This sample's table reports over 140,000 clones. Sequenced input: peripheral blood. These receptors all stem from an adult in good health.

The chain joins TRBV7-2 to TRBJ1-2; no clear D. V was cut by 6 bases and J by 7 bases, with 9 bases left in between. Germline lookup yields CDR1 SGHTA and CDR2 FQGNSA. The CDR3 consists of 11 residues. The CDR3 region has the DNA TGTGCCAGCAGGACCCTTGGTGGCTACACCTTC. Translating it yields CASRTLGGYTF.

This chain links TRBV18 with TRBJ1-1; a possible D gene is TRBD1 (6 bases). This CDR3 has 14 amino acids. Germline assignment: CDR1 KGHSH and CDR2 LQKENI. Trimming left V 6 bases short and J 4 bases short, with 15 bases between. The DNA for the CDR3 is TGTGCCAGCTCGGCAGGCCAGGGGATCACTGAAGCTTTCTTT. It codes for CASSAGQGITEAFF. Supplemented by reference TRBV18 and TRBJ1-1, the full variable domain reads NAGVMQNPRHLVRRRGQEARLRCSPMKGHSHVYWYRQLPEEGLKFMVYLQKENIIDESGMPKERFSAEFPKEGPSILRIQQVVRGDSAAYFCASSAGQGITEAFFGQGTRLTVV.

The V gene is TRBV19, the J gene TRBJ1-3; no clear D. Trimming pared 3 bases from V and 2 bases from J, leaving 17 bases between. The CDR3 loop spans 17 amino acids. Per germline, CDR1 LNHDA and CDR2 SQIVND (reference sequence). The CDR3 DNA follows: TGTGCCAGTAGTATCTTTATCTCTCGGGGAGCTGGAAACACCATATATTTT. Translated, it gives CASSIFISRGAGNTIYF.

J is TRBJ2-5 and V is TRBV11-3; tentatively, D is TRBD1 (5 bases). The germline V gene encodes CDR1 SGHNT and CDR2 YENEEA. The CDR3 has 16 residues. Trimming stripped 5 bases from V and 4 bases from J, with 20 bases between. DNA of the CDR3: TGTGCCAGCAGCACGCCCGATGGGGCTGGTTCAGAGACCCAGTACTTC. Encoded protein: CASSTPDGAGSETQYF.

The DNA of the CDR3 is TGCAGCGTTGCGCCGGGACTAGCGGGAGACGAGCAGTACTTC. Residues: CSVAPGLAGDEQYF. The rearrangement links TRBV29-1 to TRBJ2-7, with TRBD2 identical over 14 bases. The germline CDR1 and CDR2 sequences are SQVTM and ANQGSEA. There are 14 residues in the CDR3. V was pared by 4 bases and J by 5 bases, with 4 bases of the junction left unmatched.

The CDR3 nucleotides read TGTGCCAGCAGTTTTGTTGAGACAGGGGGCATGGAGACCCAGTACTTC. The encoded protein is CASSFVETGGMETQYF. The chain uses TRBV28 and TRBJ2-5; 10 nucleotides line up with TRBD1. Germline V gene lookup returns CDR1 MDHEN and CDR2 SYDVKM. The CDR3 runs 16 residues. The trim removed 3 bases at V and 5 bases at J, leaving 9 bases unmatched.

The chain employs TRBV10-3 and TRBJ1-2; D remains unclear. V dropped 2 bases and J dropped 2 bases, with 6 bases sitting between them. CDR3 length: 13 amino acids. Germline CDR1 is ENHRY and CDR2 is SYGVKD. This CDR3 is CAISEGYNYGYTF. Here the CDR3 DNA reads TGTGCCATCAGTGAGGGGTACAACTATGGCTACACCTTC.

CDR3 in DNA: TGTGCCAGCAGCTTTGAGGATCAGCCCCAGCATTTT. As protein: CASSFEDQPQHF. V and J are TRBV7-9 and TRBJ1-5; D remains unclear. V was trimmed by 3 bases and J by 5 bases, leaving 5 bases between them. CDR3 length: 12 amino acids. CDR1 SEHNR and CDR2 FQNEAQ come from the germline V gene (reference sequence).